This record concerns one TCR beta chain sequence. Here immunoSEQ multiplex PCR was the method, and the copy in TCRdb shows in-frame clones only, minus some. The sample contains 190,000 or so clones, over 85% of which appear only once. The sample comes from a study of control samples from healthy donors and cancer patients. The ends were cut back, 3 bases at V and 2 bases at J, with 17 bases in the middle. In germline, CDR1 is KGHSH, CDR2 LQKENI. CDR3 length: 17 amino acids. V gene TRBV18 combines with J gene TRBJ2-1; either TRBD1 or TRBD2 may fit D (6 bases each). The material sequenced was blood. This sequence originates from a man aged 18 to 30 in good health. Here the CDR3 reads CASSPDWGANPYNEQFF. Here the CDR3 DNA reads TGTGCCAGCTCACCGGATTGGGGGGCGAACCCCTACAATGAGCAGTTCTTC.